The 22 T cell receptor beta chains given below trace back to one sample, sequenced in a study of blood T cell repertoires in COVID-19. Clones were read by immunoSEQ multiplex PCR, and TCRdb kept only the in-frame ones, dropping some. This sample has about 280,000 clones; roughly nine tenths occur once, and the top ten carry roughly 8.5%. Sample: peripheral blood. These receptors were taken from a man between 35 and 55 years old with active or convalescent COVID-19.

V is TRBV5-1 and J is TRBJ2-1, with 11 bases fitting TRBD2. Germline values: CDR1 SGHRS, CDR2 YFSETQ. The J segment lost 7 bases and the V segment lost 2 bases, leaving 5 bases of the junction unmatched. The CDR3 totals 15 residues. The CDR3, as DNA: TGCGCCAGCAGCTTAAGTAGCGGGGGGGCAAATGAGCAGTTCTTC. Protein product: CASSLSSGGANEQFF.

The CDR3: CASSYDGGWGYTF. CDR3 DNA: TGTGCCAGCAGTTACGACGGGGGTTGGGGCTACACCTTC. The rearrangement uses TRBV6-2 or TRBV6-3 and TRBJ1-2; possible D gene TRBD1, 5 bases. The CDR3 sequence is 13 residues long. V was trimmed by 2 bases and J by 8 bases, leaving 12 bases between them. Germline V gene lookup returns CDR1 MNHEY and CDR2 SVGEGT.

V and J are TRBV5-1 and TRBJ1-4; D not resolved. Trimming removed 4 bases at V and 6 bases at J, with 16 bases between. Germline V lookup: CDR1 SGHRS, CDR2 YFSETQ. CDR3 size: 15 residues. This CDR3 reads CASSAVAGSDEKLFF. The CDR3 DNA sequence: TGCGCCAGCAGCGCGGTTGCGGGTTCGGATGAAAAACTGTTTTTT.

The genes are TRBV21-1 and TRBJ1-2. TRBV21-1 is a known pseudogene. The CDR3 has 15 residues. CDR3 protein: CASSKFPKPPHGYTF. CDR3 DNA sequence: TGTGCCAGCAGCAAATTCCCGAAGCCCCCCCATGGCTACACCTTC.

CDR3 sequence reads: CASTTGGGSTEAFF. CDR3 nucleotide sequence: TGTGCCAGCACCACCGGGGGGGGGAGCACTGAAGCTTTCTTT. This sequence joins TRBV5-4 and TRBJ1-1; D is possibly TRBD1 (5 bases). The CDR3 is 14 amino acids. The germline V gene encodes CDR1 SGHNT and CDR2 YYREEE (reference sequence). The ends were cut back, 6 bases at V and 4 bases at J, with 16 bases in the middle.

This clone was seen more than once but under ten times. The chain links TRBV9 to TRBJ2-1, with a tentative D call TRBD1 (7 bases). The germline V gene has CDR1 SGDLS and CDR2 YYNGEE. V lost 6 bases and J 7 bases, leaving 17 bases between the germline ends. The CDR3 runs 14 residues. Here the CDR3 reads CASNVAGGRNEQFF. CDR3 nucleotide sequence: TGTGCCAGCAATGTGGCAGGGGGGAGGAATGAGCAGTTCTTC. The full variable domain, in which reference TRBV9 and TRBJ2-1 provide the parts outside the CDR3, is DSGVTQTPKHLITATGQRVTLRCSPRSGDLSVYWYQQSLDQGLQFLIQYYNGEERAKGNILERFSAQQFPDLHSELNLSSLELGDSALYFCASNVAGGRNEQFFGPGTRLTVL.

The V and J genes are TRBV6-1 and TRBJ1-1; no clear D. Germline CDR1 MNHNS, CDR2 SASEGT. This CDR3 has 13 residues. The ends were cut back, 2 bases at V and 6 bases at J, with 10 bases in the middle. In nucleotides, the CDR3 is TGTGCCAGCAGTGAATTTCCGGGGTCTGAAGCTTTCTTT. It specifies CASSEFPGSEAFF.

DNA for the CDR3: TGTGCCAGCAGTTCACCAGGGGAGCATAATTCACCCCTCCACTTT. Its protein is CASSSPGEHNSPLHF. The V call is TRBV6-5, the J call TRBJ1-6; tentatively, D is TRBD1 (6 bases). V was clipped by 4 bases and J by 5 bases, with 12 bases between them. CDR1 is MNHEY, CDR2 SVGAGI, per germline. This CDR3 is built from 15 residues.

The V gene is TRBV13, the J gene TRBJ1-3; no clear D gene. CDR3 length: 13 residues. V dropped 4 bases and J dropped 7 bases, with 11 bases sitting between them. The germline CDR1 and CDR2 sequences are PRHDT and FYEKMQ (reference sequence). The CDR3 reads CASSSVGRNTIYF. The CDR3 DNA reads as TGTGCCAGCAGCTCGGTGGGGAGGAACACCATATATTTT.

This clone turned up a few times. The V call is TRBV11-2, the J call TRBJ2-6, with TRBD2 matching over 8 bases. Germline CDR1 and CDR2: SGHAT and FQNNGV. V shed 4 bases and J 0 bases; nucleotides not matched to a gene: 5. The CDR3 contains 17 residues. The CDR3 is CASSSGRVPSGANVLTF. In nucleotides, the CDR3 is TGTGCCAGCAGCTCCGGGAGGGTGCCCTCTGGGGCCAACGTCCTGACTTTC.

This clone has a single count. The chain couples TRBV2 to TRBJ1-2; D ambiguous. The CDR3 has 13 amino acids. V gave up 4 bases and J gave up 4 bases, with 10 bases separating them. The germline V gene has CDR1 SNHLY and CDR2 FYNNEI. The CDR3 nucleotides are TGTGCCAGCAGTGGGACGGGAATCTATGGCTACACCTTC. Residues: CASSGTGIYGYTF. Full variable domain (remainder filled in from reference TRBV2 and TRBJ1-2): EPEVTQTPSHQVTQMGQEVILRCVPISNHLYFYWYRQILGQKVEFLVSFYNNEISEKSEIFDDQFSVERPDGSNFTLKIRSTKLEDSAMYFCASSGTGIYGYTFGSGTRLTVV.

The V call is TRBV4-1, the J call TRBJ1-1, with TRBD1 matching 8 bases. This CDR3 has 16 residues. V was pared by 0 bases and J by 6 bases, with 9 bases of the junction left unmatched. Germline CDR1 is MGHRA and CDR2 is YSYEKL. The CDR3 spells CASSQDPPGGLAEAFF. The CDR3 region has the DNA TGCGCCAGCAGCCAAGATCCGCCAGGGGGCTTAGCTGAAGCTTTCTTT.

This CDR3 reads CASSQGAREQYF. The CDR3 DNA reads as TGTGCCAGCAGTCAGGGGGCGCGGGAGCAGTACTTC. The chain recombines TRBV2 with TRBJ2-7; 8 nucleotides agree with TRBD1. There are 12 residues in the CDR3. Germline V gene sequence: CDR1 SNHLY, CDR2 FYNNEI. The ends lost 5 bases at V and 7 bases at J; junction bases unmatched: 4.

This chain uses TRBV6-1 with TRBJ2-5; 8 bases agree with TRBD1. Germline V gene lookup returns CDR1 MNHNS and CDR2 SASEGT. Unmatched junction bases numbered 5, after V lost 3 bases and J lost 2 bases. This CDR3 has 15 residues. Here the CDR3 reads CASSEPGTGQETQYF. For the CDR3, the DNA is TGTGCCAGCAGTGAGCCGGGGACAGGACAAGAGACCCAGTACTTC.

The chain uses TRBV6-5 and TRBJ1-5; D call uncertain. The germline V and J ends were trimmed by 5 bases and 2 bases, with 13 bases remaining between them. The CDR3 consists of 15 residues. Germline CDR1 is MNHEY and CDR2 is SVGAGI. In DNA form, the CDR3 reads TGTGCCAGCAGTAAACTGACCGGAGGCAATCAGCCCCAGCATTTT. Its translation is CASSKLTGGNQPQHF.

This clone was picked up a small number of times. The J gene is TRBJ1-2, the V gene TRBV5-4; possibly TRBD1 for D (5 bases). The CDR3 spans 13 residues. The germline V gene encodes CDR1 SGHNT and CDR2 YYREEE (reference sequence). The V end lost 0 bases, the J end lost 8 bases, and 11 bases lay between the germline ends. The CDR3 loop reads CASSLADPGGYTF. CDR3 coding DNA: TGTGCCAGCAGCTTGGCGGACCCAGGGGGCTACACCTTC.

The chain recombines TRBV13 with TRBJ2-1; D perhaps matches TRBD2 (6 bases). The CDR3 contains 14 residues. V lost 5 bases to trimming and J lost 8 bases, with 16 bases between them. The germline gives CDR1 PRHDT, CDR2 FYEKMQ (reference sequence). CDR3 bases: TGTGCCAGCAGCCCGGGACTGACTGGGGATGAGCAGTTCTTC. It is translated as CASSPGLTGDEQFF.

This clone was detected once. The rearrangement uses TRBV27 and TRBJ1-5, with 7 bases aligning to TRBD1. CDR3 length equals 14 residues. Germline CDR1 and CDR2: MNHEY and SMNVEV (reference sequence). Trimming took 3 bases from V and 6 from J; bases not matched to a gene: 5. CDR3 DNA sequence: TGTGCCAGCAGTTTGAGAGGGGGCTTTCAGCCCCAGCATTTT. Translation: CASSLRGGFQPQHF.

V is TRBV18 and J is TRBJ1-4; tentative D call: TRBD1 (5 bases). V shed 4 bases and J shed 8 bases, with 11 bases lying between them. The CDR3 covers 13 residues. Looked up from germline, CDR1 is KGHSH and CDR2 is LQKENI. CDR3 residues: CASSLNTGEKLFF. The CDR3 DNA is TGTGCCAGCTCACTGAATACAGGAGAAAAACTGTTTTTT.

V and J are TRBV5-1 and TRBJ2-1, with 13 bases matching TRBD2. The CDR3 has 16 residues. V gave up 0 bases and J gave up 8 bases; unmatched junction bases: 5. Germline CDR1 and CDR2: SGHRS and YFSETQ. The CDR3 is CASSLEGTSGIDEQFF. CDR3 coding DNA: TGCGCCAGCAGCTTGGAGGGGACTAGCGGGATCGATGAGCAGTTCTTC.

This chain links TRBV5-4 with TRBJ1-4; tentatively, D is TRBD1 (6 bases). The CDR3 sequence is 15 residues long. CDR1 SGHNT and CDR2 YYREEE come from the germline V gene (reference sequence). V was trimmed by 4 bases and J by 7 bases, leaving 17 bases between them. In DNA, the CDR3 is TGTGCCAGCAGCACCCGGGACAATGGAGGTGAAAAACTGTTTTTT. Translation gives CASSTRDNGGEKLFF.

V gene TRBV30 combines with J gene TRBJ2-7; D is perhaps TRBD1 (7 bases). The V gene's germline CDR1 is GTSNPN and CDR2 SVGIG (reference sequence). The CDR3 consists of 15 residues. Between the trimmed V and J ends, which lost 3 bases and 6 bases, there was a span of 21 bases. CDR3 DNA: TGTGCCTGGAGCGCCCCCCGACAGGGAGGTGGCGAGCAGTACTTC. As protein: CAWSAPRQGGGEQYF.